This entry is about one TCR beta chain. The data derive from a study of blood T cell repertoires in COVID-19. Study details: Samples taken during acute and convalescent COVID-19 were collected in the United States, Italy and Spain.

In the authors' methods: Amplified reference gene primers provided the basis for estimating nucleated cell counts. Method: immunoSEQ multiplex PCR; TCRdb's copy keeps in-frame clones and lacks some. V, J and clone size were drawn from that table, and D and trimming were deduced from the DNA. Among about 250,000 clones listed, 84% were seen once. The receptor was isolated from a man aged 45-65 years who had recovered from COVID-19. The sequencing sample was made of PBMCs or T cells enriched from blood (not recorded which).

CDR3 DNA: TGTGCCAGCTCCACCTCGACAGGCAAAAACATTCAGTACTTC. Translation: CASSTSTGKNIQYF. The V call is TRBV18, the J call TRBJ2-4; TRBD1 is a possible D gene (6 bases). Trimming shortened V by 6 bases and J by 3 bases, and 12 bases separated the two germline ends. Looked up from germline, CDR1 is KGHSH and CDR2 is LQKENI. The CDR3 consists of 14 residues.